What follows are 6 T cell receptor beta chains derived from one specimen sequenced in a study of T cells in Graves' hyperthyroidism and ophthalmopathy. There were TCR beta CDR3 regions amplified from RNA transcripts. Primed by the HTBI set, a first-round RT-PCR was run on the TCR CDR3. TCRdb fed the multiplex PCR reads into MiXCR, producing one record per CDR3 protein. The sample consists of approximately 560,000 distinct CDR3 sequences, about 43% of them appearing once. Sequenced input: peripheral blood or thyroid tissue (not recorded which). These receptors were collected from a woman aged 18-29 years with Graves' hyperthyroidism.

This clonotype was seen ten or more times. This rearrangement joins TRBV20-1 to TRBJ1-2; D uncertain. Germline V gives CDR1 DFQATT, CDR2 SNEGSKA (reference sequence). CDR3 length equals 13 residues. V dropped 4 bases and J dropped 3 bases, with 12 bases sitting between them. For the CDR3, the DNA is TGCAGTGCTAAGGCGTTTCCGGACTATGGCTACACCTTC. It translates to CSAKAFPDYGYTF.

This clonotype was seen many times. V gene TRBV7-3 combines with J gene TRBJ2-7, with 8 bases lining up with TRBD1. This CDR3 region has 13 residues. The germline gives CDR1 SGHTA, CDR2 FQGTGA. After removal of 7 bases from V and 5 bases from J, the junction contained 7 bases not matched to a gene. CDR3 DNA sequence: TGTGCCAGCATCGGGGACAGGACCGACGAGCAGTACTTC. It codes for CASIGDRTDEQYF. Filled out from reference TRBV7-3 and TRBJ2-7, the complete variable domain reads GAGVSQTPSNKVTEKGKYVELRCDPISGHTALYWYRQSLGQGPEFLIYFQGTGAADDSGLPNDRFFAVRPEGSVSTLKIQRTERGDSAVYLCASIGDRTDEQYFGPGTRLTVT.

The genes are TRBV29-1 and TRBJ2-7, with D tentatively TRBD1 (6 bases). This CDR3 region has 12 residues. V lost 8 bases, J lost 0 bases, and 11 bases lay in between. Germline loops: CDR1 SQVTM, CDR2 ANQGSEA. The CDR3 DNA sequence: TGCAGCTCAATACAGGGCTCCTACGAGCAGTACTTC. This gives the protein CSSIQGSYEQYF.

This chain links TRBV19 with TRBJ1-1; 7 bases match TRBD1. The CDR3 runs to 15 residues. CDR1 and CDR2 (germline): LNHDA, SQIVND (reference sequence). V lost 0 bases to trimming and J lost 5 bases; unmatched junction nucleotides: 6. The CDR3 DNA sequence: TGTGCCAGTAGTATAGACAGGGGGGTTATAACTGAAGCTTTCTTT. Its protein is CASSIDRGVITEAFF.

Details on this clonotype: The conserved phenylalanine or tryptophan normally closing the CDR3 is absent here, so this likely arose from a read error. This rearrangement joins TRBV29-1 to TRBJ1-1, with 7 nucleotides matching TRBD1. Trimming cost V 3 bases and J 3 bases; bases outside gene matches: 4. This CDR3 is 13 amino acids long. Germline lookup yields CDR1 SQVTM and CDR2 ANQGSEA. CDR3 residues: CSVEIQGYTEAFL. The CDR3 bases are TGCAGCGTTGAGATACAGGGGTACACTGAAGCTTTCCTT.

This clonotype showed up just a few times. V and J are TRBV5-6 and TRBJ1-6, with D uncertain. Trimming removed 1 base from V and 7 bases from J, with 30 bases in between. Germline V gene sequence: CDR1 SGHDT, CDR2 YYEEEE. The CDR3 spans 21 residues. This CDR3 is CASSLTDPRHISLNENSPLHF. The DNA for the CDR3 is TGTGCCAGCAGCTTGACGGATCCAAGGCACATTTCGCTGAACGAGAATTCACCCCTCCACTTT.